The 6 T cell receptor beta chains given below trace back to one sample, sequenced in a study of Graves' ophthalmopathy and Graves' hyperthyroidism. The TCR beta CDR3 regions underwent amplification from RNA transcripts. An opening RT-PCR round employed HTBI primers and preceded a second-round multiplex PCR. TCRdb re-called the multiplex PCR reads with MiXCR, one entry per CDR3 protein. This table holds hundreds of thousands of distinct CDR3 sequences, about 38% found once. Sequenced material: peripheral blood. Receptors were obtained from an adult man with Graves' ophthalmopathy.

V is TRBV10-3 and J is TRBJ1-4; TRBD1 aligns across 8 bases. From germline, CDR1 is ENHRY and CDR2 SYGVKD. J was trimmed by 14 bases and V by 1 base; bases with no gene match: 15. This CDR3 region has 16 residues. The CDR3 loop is CAISEWRVGQGTRLFF. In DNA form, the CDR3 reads TGTGCCATCAGTGAGTGGCGAGTCGGACAGGGAACCAGGCTGTTTTTT.

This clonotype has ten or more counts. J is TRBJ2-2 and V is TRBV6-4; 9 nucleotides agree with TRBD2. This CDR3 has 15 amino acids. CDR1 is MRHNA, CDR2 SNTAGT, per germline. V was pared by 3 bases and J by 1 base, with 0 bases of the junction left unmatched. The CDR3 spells CASSETSGNTGELFF. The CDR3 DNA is TGTGCCAGCAGTGAGACTAGCGGGAACACCGGGGAGCTGTTTTTT.

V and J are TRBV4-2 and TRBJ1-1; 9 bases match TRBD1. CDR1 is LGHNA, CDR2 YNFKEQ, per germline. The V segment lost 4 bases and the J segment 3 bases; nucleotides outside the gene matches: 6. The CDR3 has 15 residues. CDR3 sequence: CASSPRDREDTEAFF. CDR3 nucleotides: TGTGCCAGCAGCCCTCGGGACAGGGAGGACACTGAAGCTTTCTTT.

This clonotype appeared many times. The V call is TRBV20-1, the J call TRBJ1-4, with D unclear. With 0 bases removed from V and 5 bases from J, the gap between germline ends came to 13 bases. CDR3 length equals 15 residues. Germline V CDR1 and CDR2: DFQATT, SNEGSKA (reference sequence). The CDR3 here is CSARDLKTPNEKLFF. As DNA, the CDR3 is TGCAGTGCTAGAGATCTCAAGACACCAAATGAAAAACTGTTTTTT.

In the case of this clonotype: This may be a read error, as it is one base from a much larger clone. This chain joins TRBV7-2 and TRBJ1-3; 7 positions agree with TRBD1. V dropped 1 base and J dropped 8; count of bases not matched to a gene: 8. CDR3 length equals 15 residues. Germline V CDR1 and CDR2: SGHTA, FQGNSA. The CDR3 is CTSSLDGQVAYTIYF. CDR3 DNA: TGTACCAGCAGCTTAGACGGACAGGTCGCATACACCATATATTTT.

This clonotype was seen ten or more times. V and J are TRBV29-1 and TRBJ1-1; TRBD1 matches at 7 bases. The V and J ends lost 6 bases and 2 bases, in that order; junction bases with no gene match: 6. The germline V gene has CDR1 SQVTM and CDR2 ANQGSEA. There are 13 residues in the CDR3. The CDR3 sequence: CSVRQGENTEAFF. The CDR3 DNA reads TGCAGCGTAAGGCAGGGGGAAAACACTGAAGCTTTCTTT.